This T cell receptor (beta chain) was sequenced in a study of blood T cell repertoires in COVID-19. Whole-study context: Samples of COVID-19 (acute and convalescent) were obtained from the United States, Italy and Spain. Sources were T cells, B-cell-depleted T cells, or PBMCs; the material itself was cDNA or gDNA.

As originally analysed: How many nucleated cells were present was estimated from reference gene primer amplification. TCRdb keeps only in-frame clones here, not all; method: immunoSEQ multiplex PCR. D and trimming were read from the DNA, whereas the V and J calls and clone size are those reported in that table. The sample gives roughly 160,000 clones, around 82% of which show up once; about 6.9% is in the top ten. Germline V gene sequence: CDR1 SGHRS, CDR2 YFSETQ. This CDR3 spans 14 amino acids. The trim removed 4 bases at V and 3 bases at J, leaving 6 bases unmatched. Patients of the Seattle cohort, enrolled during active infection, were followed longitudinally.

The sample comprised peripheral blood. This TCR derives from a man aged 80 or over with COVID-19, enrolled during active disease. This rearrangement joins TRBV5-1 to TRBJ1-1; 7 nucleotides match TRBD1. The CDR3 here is CASSHGTADTEAFF. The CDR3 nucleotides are TGCGCCAGCAGCCATGGGACAGCCGACACTGAAGCTTTCTTT. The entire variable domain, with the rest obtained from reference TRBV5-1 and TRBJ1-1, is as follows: KAGVTQTPRYLIKTRGQQVTLSCSPISGHRSVSWYQQTPGQGLQFLFEYFSETQRNKGNFPGRFSGRQFSNSRSEMNVSTLELGDSALYLCASSHGTADTEAFFGQGTRLTVV.